This TCR beta chain originates from a study of blood T cell repertoires in COVID-19. In the study overall: Nucleic acid was either cDNA or gDNA, and it came from T cells, B-cell-depleted T cells, or PBMCs.

The CDR3 length is 14 residues. With 3 bases clipped from V and 7 bases from J, the junction kept 5 bases outside the gene matches. CDR1 is MDHEN and CDR2 is SYDVKM in the germline V gene. Clinical history reported by participants formed the basis on which cohorts were assigned. Two negative PCRs, clearance, or symptom resolution characterized the recovered Cohort 3 donors. Only in-frame clones appear in the TCRdb table, and some are missing; sequencing was by immunoSEQ multiplex PCR. The table includes tens of thousands of clones, around 86% detected once. This receptor was taken from a woman aged 50 to 60 who had recovered from COVID-19. The sample comprised PBMCs or T cells enriched from blood (not recorded which). The V and J genes are TRBV28 and TRBJ2-2; 7 positions agree with TRBD2. The DNA of the CDR3 is TGTGCCAGCAGTTTCTCTACTAGCGACGGGGAGCTGTTTTTT. It codes for CASSFSTSDGELFF. Combining the CDR3 with reference TRBV28 and TRBJ2-2 gives the whole variable domain DVKVTQSSRYLVKRTGEKVFLECVQDMDHENMFWYRQDPGLGLRLIYFSYDVKMKEKGDIPEGYSVSREKKERFSLILESASTNQTSMYLCASSFSTSDGELFFGEGSRLTVL.